Shown below are 32 T cell receptor beta chains from a single sample sequenced in a study of identical twins. MiXCR was run by TCRdb on the 5' RACE reads, yielding one entry per CDR3 protein. Here the sample spans more than 1.5 million distinct CDR3 sequences, about 32% being singletons. Input material: cord blood. These receptors all stem from a newborn girl in good health.

This chain connects TRBV15 to TRBJ2-5; D is undetermined. The germline V gene has CDR1 LNHNV and CDR2 YYDKDF (reference sequence). V dropped 8 bases and J dropped 11 bases, with 21 bases sitting between them. This CDR3 spans 13 amino acids. Here the CDR3 reads CATSLDGHNEQYF. The CDR3 DNA follows: TGTGCCACCTCACTGGACGGTCACAATGAGCAGTACTTC.

The rearrangement links TRBV20-1 to TRBJ2-5; TRBD2 might be the D (5 bases). Trimming cost V 5 bases and J 1 base, with 14 bases left between them. The CDR3 consists of 14 residues. Germline values: CDR1 DFQATT, CDR2 SNEGSKA (reference sequence). This CDR3 is CSAYKIRGQETQYF. In DNA form, the CDR3 reads TGCAGTGCTTACAAGATCCGGGGCCAAGAGACCCAGTACTTC.

V gene TRBV10-1 combines with J gene TRBJ2-7; 7 positions agree with TRBD1. The CDR3 has 15 amino acids. Germline V lookup: CDR1 WNHNN, CDR2 SYGVQD (reference sequence). With 6 bases clipped from V and 2 bases from J, the junction kept 10 bases outside the gene matches. The CDR3 here is CASSEQGPLTYEQYF. In nucleotides, the CDR3 is TGCGCCAGCAGCGAACAGGGGCCGCTTACCTACGAGCAGTACTTC.

The chain is built from TRBV11-2 and TRBJ2-3; 7 nucleotides match TRBD1. This CDR3 has 17 amino acids. Trimming removed 1 base from V and 7 bases from J; junction bases left unmatched: 14. Germline CDR1 reads SGHAT; CDR2 reads FQNNGV. DNA of the CDR3: TGTGCCAGCAGCTTAGGTCCCAGGGGGTCCCTGGGGAATACGCAGTATTTT. Translation: CASSLGPRGSLGNTQYF. Combining the CDR3 with reference TRBV11-2 and TRBJ2-3 gives the whole variable domain EAGVAQSPRYKIIEKRQSVAFWCNPISGHATLYWYQQILGQGPKLLIQFQNNGVVDDSQLPKDRFSAERLKGVDSTLKIQPAKLEDSAVYLCASSLGPRGSLGNTQYFGPGTRLTVL.

This clonotype appeared a few times. The CDR3 region has the DNA TGCAGTGCTAGTAAGTTAGCGGGGGCTCTCTCCTACGAGCAGTACTTC. Amino acid sequence: CSASKLAGALSYEQYF. The chain uses TRBV20-1 and TRBJ2-7; 9 positions agree with TRBD2. Germline-derived CDR1 and CDR2 are DFQATT and SNEGSKA (reference sequence). CDR3 length: 16 amino acids. J was trimmed by 0 bases and V by 3 bases; bases with no gene match: 9.

This clonotype showed up just a few times. This chain links TRBV29-1 with TRBJ1-6; D gene unclear. Deletions cut 5 bases from V and 8 bases from J, with 13 bases between. The germline CDR1 and CDR2 sequences are SQVTM and ANQGSEA. This CDR3 region has 13 residues. CDR3 residues: CSVSVGLDSPLHF. The CDR3 nucleotides read TGCAGCGTTTCAGTAGGGCTTGATTCACCCCTCCACTTT.

This clonotype was seen a few times. This sequence joins TRBV28 and TRBJ1-2; 10 nucleotides align to TRBD1. The CDR3 totals 15 residues. Germline V CDR1 and CDR2: MDHEN, SYDVKM. The V segment lost 4 bases and the J segment 5 bases; nucleotides outside the gene matches: 7. The CDR3 here is CASSSRDRGGYGYTF. In DNA, the CDR3 is TGTGCCAGCAGTTCCCGGGACAGGGGAGGTTATGGCTACACCTTC.

This clonotype was detected a few times. The chain combines TRBV3-1 with TRBJ2-6; possible D gene TRBD1, 5 bases. The CDR3 length is 17 residues. Trimming left V 1 base short and J 0 bases short, with 10 bases between. CDR1 is LGHDT and CDR2 is YNNKEL in the germline V gene (reference sequence). The CDR3 DNA sequence: TGTGCCAGCAGCCAAGGAGACAGACGCTCTGGGGCCAACGTCCTGACTTTC. Amino acid sequence: CASSQGDRRSGANVLTF.

The genes are TRBV27 and TRBJ2-1; 9 positions agree with TRBD2. V shed 7 bases, J shed 2 bases, and the junction held 6 bases outside the gene matches. This CDR3 region has 15 residues. Per the germline V gene, CDR1 is MNHEY and CDR2 is SMNVEV (reference sequence). The chain's CDR3 is CASIGSGGAYNEQFF. Written as DNA, the CDR3 is TGTGCCAGCATCGGTAGCGGGGGCGCCTACAATGAGCAGTTCTTC.

The chain has TRBV5-1 and TRBJ2-7, with no clear D. The DNA end is more similar to TRBJ2-5, so the J call may be wrong. The CDR3 spans 13 residues. Germline V CDR1 and CDR2: SGHRS, YFSETQ. Here the CDR3 reads CASSLGDAETQYF. Here the CDR3 DNA reads TGCGCCAGCAGCTTGGGGGATGCGGAGACCCAGTACTTC.

The gene calls are TRBV3-1 and TRBJ2-5; D is uncertain. Germline V gives CDR1 LGHDT, CDR2 YNNKEL (reference sequence). The germline V and J ends were trimmed by 3 bases and 3 bases, with 8 bases remaining between them. The CDR3 contains 13 residues. The CDR3 spells CASSHYAEETQYF. In DNA, the CDR3 is TGTGCCAGCAGCCATTATGCCGAAGAGACCCAGTACTTC.

The sample holds a few counts of this clonotype. The rearrangement uses TRBV13 and TRBJ2-7; a possible D gene is TRBD2 (6 bases). V shed 10 bases and J shed 3 bases, with 16 bases lying between them. Germline V CDR1 and CDR2: PRHDT, FYEKMQ (reference sequence). This CDR3 has 13 residues. The CDR3 sequence: CATPKWRGYEQYF. In DNA form, the CDR3 reads TGTGCCACCCCAAAATGGCGGGGCTACGAGCAGTACTTC.

The chain has TRBV18 and TRBJ2-3; 9 nucleotides match TRBD1. This CDR3 spans 15 amino acids. CDR1 is KGHSH, CDR2 LQKENI, per germline. Trimming took 1 base from V and 5 from J; bases not matched to a gene: 4. For the CDR3, the DNA is TGTGCCAGCTCACCACAGACAGGGGGAGGAGATACGCAGTATTTT. This codes for CASSPQTGGGDTQYF.

This clonotype was seen repeatedly, ten times or more. The chain uses TRBV7-9 and TRBJ2-4, with 11 nucleotides matching TRBD2. This CDR3 has 18 residues. Germline V gene sequence: CDR1 SEHNR, CDR2 FQNEAQ (reference sequence). The junction had 8 bases not matched to a gene; V was cut back by 4 bases and J by 0 bases. CDR3 sequence reads: CASSSGLAEELAKNIQYF. The CDR3, as DNA: TGTGCCAGCAGCTCGGGACTAGCGGAGGAACTAGCCAAAAACATTCAGTACTTC.

The chain combines TRBV13 with TRBJ2-7; the D is unclear. Germline lookup yields CDR1 PRHDT and CDR2 FYEKMQ (reference sequence). The CDR3 has 14 residues. The V end was cut by 5 bases, the J end by 0 bases, with 11 bases between. The CDR3 loop reads CASSQTRLSYEQYF. The CDR3, as DNA: TGTGCCAGCAGCCAAACAAGGCTCTCCTACGAGCAGTACTTC. Looking up the rest from reference TRBV13 and TRBJ2-7 gives the full variable domain: AAGVIQSPRHLIKEKRETATLKCYPIPRHDTVYWYQQGPGQDPQFLISFYEKMQSDKGSIPDRFSAQQFSDYHSELNMSSLELGDSALYFCASSQTRLSYEQYFGPGTRLTVT.

This rearrangement joins TRBV11-1 to TRBJ2-1; either TRBD1 or TRBD2 may fit D (6 bases each). The J call may not be correct, given that the DNA end is closer to TRBJ2-7. This CDR3 spans 15 amino acids. In germline, CDR1 is SGHAT, CDR2 FQDESV (reference sequence). The CDR3 reads CASSLRGPSYNEQYF. In DNA form, the CDR3 reads TGTGCCAGCAGCTTACGGGGGCCTTCCTACAATGAGCAGTACTTC.

The chain couples TRBV27 to TRBJ2-7, with TRBD1 matching over 7 bases. V lost 1 base to trimming and J lost 3 bases; unmatched junction nucleotides: 6. This CDR3 spans 15 amino acids. Germline CDR1 is MNHEY and CDR2 is SMNVEV (reference sequence). CDR3 DNA: TGTGCCAGCAGTTTATGGAACAGGGGAGACTACGAGCAGTACTTC. Protein sequence: CASSLWNRGDYEQYF.

In its sample, this clonotype was seen a few times. V gene TRBV18 combines with J gene TRBJ2-7, with 7 bases lining up with TRBD2. Trimming took 6 bases from V and 0 from J; bases not matched to a gene: 11. There are 16 residues in the CDR3. Germline V CDR1 and CDR2: KGHSH, LQKENI. The CDR3 spells CASSGYPGLTSYEQYF. The CDR3, as DNA: TGTGCCAGCTCGGGTTACCCGGGACTAACCTCCTACGAGCAGTACTTC.

The J gene is TRBJ2-3, the V gene TRBV12-3 or TRBV12-4; possible D gene TRBD2, 6 bases. This CDR3 spans 15 amino acids. The ends were cut back, 0 bases at V and 4 bases at J, with 11 bases in the middle. The CDR3 is CASSLALAHADTQYF. The DNA for the CDR3 is TGTGCCAGCAGTTTAGCCCTAGCGCACGCAGATACGCAGTATTTT.

This clonotype was counted a few times. The rearrangement joins TRBV3-1 to TRBJ2-7; TRBD2 matches 8 bases. The CDR3 length is 14 residues. Germline loops: CDR1 LGHDT, CDR2 YNNKEL (reference sequence). The junction had 5 bases not matched to a gene; V was cut back by 2 bases and J by 5 bases. The CDR3 region has the DNA TGTGCCAGCAGCCAAAATCCGGGAGGGGACGAGCAGTACTTC. Residues: CASSQNPGGDEQYF.

The chain recombines TRBV5-4 with TRBJ2-3; 12 bases align to TRBD2. With 4 bases clipped from V and 0 bases from J, the junction kept 9 bases outside the gene matches. Germline CDR1 is SGHNT and CDR2 is YYREEE (reference sequence). There are 18 residues in the CDR3. This CDR3 reads CASSRRTSGVASTDTQYF. CDR3 nucleotide sequence: TGTGCCAGCAGCCGAAGGACTAGCGGGGTCGCTAGCACAGATACGCAGTATTTT.

This chain uses TRBV21-1 with TRBJ1-1; TRBD1 was called by the table and not checked on the DNA. TRBV21-1 is a known pseudogene. The length of the CDR3 is 15 residues. The CDR3 DNA follows: TGTGCCAGCAGCACCCGGGACAGGGCGAACACTGAAGCTTTCTTT. Its translation is CASSTRDRANTEAFF.

The rearrangement links TRBV19 to TRBJ1-5; D call uncertain. V was pared by 7 bases and J by 5 bases, with 9 bases between. CDR3 length equals 12 residues. Looked up from germline, CDR1 is LNHDA and CDR2 is SQIVND (reference sequence). CDR3: CASNDGYQPQHF. CDR3 DNA: TGTGCCAGTAACGACGGGTATCAGCCCCAGCATTTT.

The chain is built from TRBV29-1 and TRBJ2-7; D may be TRBD1 or TRBD2 (5 bases each). The V end was cut by 7 bases, the J end by 1 base, with 11 bases between. This CDR3 spans 12 amino acids. Germline loops: CDR1 SQVTM, CDR2 ANQGSEA. In DNA form, the CDR3 reads TGCAGCGCTCTTGGGGGTTCCTACGAGCAGTACTTC. Amino acid sequence: CSALGGSYEQYF.

The chain is built from TRBV20-1 and TRBJ1-5; possible D gene TRBD1, 5 bases. This CDR3 is built from 14 residues. V lost 1 base and J 3 bases, leaving 10 bases between the germline ends. Germline CDR1 is DFQATT and CDR2 is SNEGSKA (reference sequence). The CDR3 loop reads CSARADTDNQPQHF. Written as DNA, the CDR3 is TGCAGTGCTAGAGCGGACACCGACAATCAGCCCCAGCATTTT.

This sequence joins TRBV2 and TRBJ1-1; possible D gene TRBD1, 6 bases. V was shortened by 10 bases and J by 0 bases, with 9 bases between the two germline ends. The CDR3 sequence is 12 residues long. Germline assignment: CDR1 SNHLY and CDR2 FYNNEI. The CDR3 coding sequence is TGTGCCACCACAGGGCTGAACACTGAAGCTTTCTTT. Encoded protein: CATTGLNTEAFF.

The V and J genes are TRBV28 and TRBJ2-3, with TRBD1 identical over 8 bases. CDR3 length: 15 amino acids. Germline V gives CDR1 MDHEN, CDR2 SYDVKM. The V gene end was trimmed by 2 bases and the J gene end by 5 bases; junction bases not matched to a gene: 6. Here the CDR3 reads CASSLPAGGRDTQYF. The CDR3 DNA reads as TGTGCCAGCAGTTTACCGGCAGGGGGCCGAGATACGCAGTATTTT.

This clonotype was seen a handful of times. The chain employs TRBV14 and TRBJ2-7, with 9 bases lining up with TRBD2. V gave up 1 base and J gave up 2 bases; unmatched junction bases: 3. Germline V gene data show CDR1 as SGHDN and CDR2 as FVKESK. The CDR3 runs to 15 residues. CDR3 residues: CASSQGTSETYEQYF. DNA for the CDR3: TGTGCCAGCAGCCAAGGGACTAGCGAAACCTACGAGCAGTACTTC.

There are a few counts of this clonotype. This sequence joins TRBV5-6 and TRBJ2-3, with D perhaps TRBD2 (5 bases). V was shortened by 0 bases and J by 4 bases, with 12 bases between the two germline ends. CDR1 and CDR2 (germline): SGHDT, YYEEEE. The CDR3 has 15 residues. For the CDR3, the DNA is TGTGCCAGCAGCTTGGCCAACCTAGCTCCAGATACGCAGTATTTT. Its translation is CASSLANLAPDTQYF.

The J gene is TRBJ2-3, the V gene TRBV12-3 or TRBV12-4; D uncertain. This CDR3 contains 13 residues. Trimming took off 4 bases at V and 4 bases at J, with 9 bases between the two ends. The CDR3 reads CASSSSDADTQYF. DNA for the CDR3: TGTGCCAGCAGTTCATCTGACGCAGATACGCAGTATTTT.

There are a few counts of this clonotype. The rearrangement joins TRBV5-1 to TRBJ2-5; no reliable D call. The CDR3 is 15 amino acids. The germline V and J ends were trimmed by 1 base and 1 base, with 11 bases remaining between them. Per the germline V gene, CDR1 is SGHRS and CDR2 is YFSETQ. This chain's CDR3 is CASSLIPAAQETQYF. CDR3 coding DNA: TGCGCCAGCAGCTTGATTCCAGCAGCCCAAGAGACCCAGTACTTC.

This rearrangement joins TRBV3-1 to TRBJ1-4; tentatively, D is TRBD1 (6 bases). Germline V lookup: CDR1 LGHDT, CDR2 YNNKEL (reference sequence). The CDR3 is 13 amino acids. Trimming removed 3 bases at V and 5 bases at J, with 7 bases between. CDR3 DNA sequence: TGTGCCAGCAGCCAGAGGGGGAATGAAAAACTGTTTTTT. This gives the protein CASSQRGNEKLFF.